The 4 T cell receptor beta chains presented below share a single source sample, sequenced in a study of blood T cell repertoires in COVID-19. Only in-frame clones appear in the TCRdb table, and some are missing; sequencing was by immunoSEQ multiplex PCR. The sample shows about 200,000 clones, over 80% of them seen only once. Sequences were obtained from peripheral blood. Receptors originate from a middle-aged man with acute or convalescent COVID-19.

The chain uses TRBV11-2 and TRBJ2-1, with 8 bases that match TRBD2. This CDR3 is built from 14 residues. The V gene end was trimmed by 6 bases and the J gene end by 4 bases; junction bases not matched to a gene: 5. Germline loops: CDR1 SGHAT, CDR2 FQNNGV. CDR3 bases: TGTGCCAGCAGGCGGGAGGCGGAGTACAATGAGCAGTTCTTC. Its translation is CASRREAEYNEQFF.

This chain uses TRBV7-6 with TRBJ1-1; the D gene is possibly TRBD1 (5 bases). This CDR3 contains 15 residues. Trimming took 5 bases from V and 1 from J, leaving 14 bases between them. The germline V gene has CDR1 SGHVS and CDR2 FNYEAQ. CDR3 amino acids: CASSPRQGENTEAFF. The CDR3 DNA reads as TGTGCCAGCAGCCCGAGGCAGGGCGAGAACACTGAAGCTTTCTTT.

In regard to this clone: Other DNA sequences in this sample translate to the same CDR3. V is TRBV28 and J is TRBJ1-1; no clear D. Deletions cut 7 bases from V and 0 bases from J, with 3 bases between. Germline V lookup: CDR1 MDHEN, CDR2 SYDVKM. This CDR3 contains 11 residues. The CDR3 DNA is TGTGCCAGCACTTTGAACACTGAAGCTTTCTTT. Translated, it gives CASTLNTEAFF. The whole variable domain, remainder taken from reference TRBV28 and TRBJ1-1, is DVKVTQSSRYLVKRTGEKVFLECVQDMDHENMFWYRQDPGLGLRLIYFSYDVKMKEKGDIPEGYSVSREKKERFSLILESASTNQTSMYLCASTLNTEAFFGQGTRLTVV.

The rearrangement uses TRBV7-9 and TRBJ2-2; unclear D gene. V dropped 0 bases and J dropped 1 base, with 9 bases sitting between them. Germline V gene data show CDR1 as SEHNR and CDR2 as FQNEAQ (reference sequence). The CDR3 is made up of 16 amino acids. CDR3 protein: CASSLALSLNTGELFF. CDR3 coding DNA: TGTGCCAGCAGCTTAGCACTATCCTTGAACACCGGGGAGCTGTTTTTT.